This T cell receptor beta chain was captured by sequencing in a study of blood T cell repertoires in COVID-19. Profiling relied on immunoSEQ multiplex PCR, and the TCRdb table lists in-frame clones only, not all of them. This sample carries 150,000 to 200,000 clones, under 90% of them seen once, and the ten largest clones take more than 12%. V trimming: 5 bases; J trimming: 0 bases; junction bases outside the gene matches: 4. The CDR3 sequence is 15 residues long. Looked up from germline, CDR1 is SGHNT and CDR2 is YENEEA. Sequencing was done on a sample of peripheral blood. V usage is TRBV11-3 and J usage is TRBJ1-3; 7 bases fit TRBD1. The TCR originated in an older woman with COVID-19, enrolled during active disease. CDR3 coding DNA: TGTGCCAGCAGCACAGGGGTCTCCTCTGGAAACACCATATATTTT. Translating gives CASSTGVSSGNTIYF.